The rows below give T cell receptor beta chains drawn from one sample of a study of somatic mutations in cytotoxic T cells in rheumatoid arthritis. TCRdb's table, derived via immunoSEQ multiplex PCR, lists solely in-frame clones and lacks some. The sample carries about 17,000 clones, about 80% recorded once. The sequenced sample consisted of CD8+ T cells sorted from blood. Source of these receptors: an adult with rheumatoid arthritis. Both conserved end residues are trimmed from each CDR3.

V gene,J gene,CDR3 protein
TRBV4-3,TRBJ2-2,ASSQGTEMNTGELF
TRBV5-1,TRBJ1-1,ASSPIIDRTSGTEAF
TRBV6-4,TRBJ2-1,ASSEARRGANNEQF
TRBV5-4,TRBJ1-2,ASSLPGQGPLGSGYT
TRBV27,TRBJ2-1,ASSLAAPGDSYNEQF
TRBV27,TRBJ1-1,ASSLQGKNTEAF
TRBV4-2,TRBJ1-1,ASSQATGTKGTEAF
TRBV29-1,TRBJ1-2,SVEDSLGGAGTYGYT
TRBV27,TRBJ2-1,ASSLYRAAYNEQF
TRBV6-5,TRBJ1-2,ASSYFHRGLSYGYT
TRBV27,TRBJ2-7,ASSLGRGLAYEQY
TRBV7-9,TRBJ2-3,ASSSIAVRTDTQY
TRBV6-5,TRBJ2-1,ASSYTVSSYNEQF
TRBV27,TRBJ1-6,ARIYFSYNSPLH
TRBV4-1,TRBJ2-1,ASSQSQRERDEQF
TRBV7-9,TRBJ2-3,ASSQTSGGTDTQY
TRBV9,TRBJ2-3,ASSVEAGEYTDTQY
TRBV5-5,TRBJ2-1,ASSLVVYTSSYNEQF
TRBV4-1,TRBJ2-1,ASSQGTSGHRSYNEQF
TRBV14,TRBJ1-2,ASSRDGRIYGYT
TRBV7-9,TRBJ2-1,ASSTSVTSGRRYEQF
TRBV4-1,TRBJ2-7,ASSQDGLAPIYEQY
TRBV11-3,TRBJ2-7,ASSFGHLYEQY
TRBV30,TRBJ2-1,AFLSIANTSYNEQF
TRBV4-3,TRBJ2-7,ASSQEISGQLSGEQY
TRBV6-5,TRBJ2-1,ASSTWTGGADEQF
TRBV2,TRBJ1-2,ASVGGVYGYT
TRBV11-2,TRBJ2-5,ASSLVSGGSETQY
TRBV27,TRBJ2-1,ASSPGLQTYNEQF
TRBV7-9,TRBJ1-2,ASSLGQGVPPYGYT
TRBV9,TRBJ1-3,ASSGQGGSGNTIY
TRBV19,TRBJ2-1,ASSMELAGGPPYNEQF
TRBV10-2,TRBJ1-2,ASRPGDSYGYT
TRBV13,TRBJ1-2,ASSLGGQGVYGYT
TRBV7-9,TRBJ1-1,ASSLPDRAF
TRBV13,TRBJ2-2,ASSPRGVSGTGELF
TRBV10-3,TRBJ2-5,AISEALSGETQY
TRBV11-2,TRBJ1-1,ASSLGTNTEAF
TRBV7-9,TRBJ2-7,ASSFSDEQY
TRBV7-9,TRBJ2-1,ASSLRLAGFDNEQF
TRBV7-3,TRBJ1-4,ASSSSGNANEKLF
TRBV28,TRBJ1-1,ASSLTGVNTEAF
TRBV13,TRBJ2-5,ASSLEGTPQETQY
TRBV14,TRBJ1-1,ASSQDSGFQGMNTEAF
TRBV7-9,TRBJ2-7,ASSSDRGRTYEQY
TRBV11-2,TRBJ1-1,ASSYGRYNTEAF
TRBV21-1,TRBJ2-1,ASSKAKDRGPNEQF
TRBV4-1,TRBJ1-5,ASSQSTGGGNQPQH
TRBV19,TRBJ2-7,ASSPGQSSYEQY
TRBV2,TRBJ1-5,ASRGQVGRNQPQH
TRBV9,TRBJ2-1,ASSPRQGASGRARYNEQF
TRBV6-4,TRBJ2-1,ASSDRLTTYNEQF
TRBV10-3,TRBJ2-4,AISDSKNIQY
TRBV10-1,TRBJ2-5,ASSEGFNYEDQETQY
TRBV2,TRBJ2-1,ASGNNEQF